Presented here are 10 T cell receptor beta chains from one specimen sequenced in a study of shared T cell receptors in the human thymus. TCRdb's copy holds only in-frame clones and misses some; the assay was immunoSEQ multiplex PCR. The table includes 600,000 or so clones, around 87% detected once. These records were also assigned to another study, of human thymus T cells.

The specimen sequenced was thymocytes. The origin of the receptors is a boy less than two years old with a congenital heart defect.

This chain links TRBV6-1 with TRBJ2-7, with D possibly being TRBD1 (6 bases). V lost 1 base and J lost 0, with 7 bases in between. This CDR3 has 14 amino acids. Per the germline V gene, CDR1 is MNHNS and CDR2 is SASEGT. In nucleotides, the CDR3 is TGTGCCAGCAGTGAAGGGACAGACTCCTACGAGCAGTACTTC. As protein: CASSEGTDSYEQYF.

CDR3 DNA: TGTGCCAGCAGCCCTCCTACAGGGGGCTATGGCTACACCTTC. This translates into CASSPPTGGYGYTF. The chain carries TRBV7-2 and TRBJ1-2; 8 positions agree with TRBD1. The CDR3 sequence is 14 residues long. The V and J ends lost 5 bases and 4 bases, in that order; junction bases with no gene match: 6. CDR1 SGHTA and CDR2 FQGNSA come from the germline V gene.

Only a few counts were recorded for this clone. The rearrangement links TRBV19 to TRBJ1-1; possibly TRBD1 for D (6 bases). The CDR3 is 17 residues long. V dropped 3 bases and J dropped 3 bases, with 20 bases sitting between them. Germline CDR1 LNHDA, CDR2 SQIVND (reference sequence). The CDR3 bases are TGTGCCAGTAGTATGGCGGGAGTTCACAGGGCCTACACTGAAGCTTTCTTT. It translates to CASSMAGVHRAYTEAFF.

The chain joins TRBV14 to TRBJ2-5, with 8 bases lining up with TRBD1. Germline V gene data show CDR1 as SGHDN and CDR2 as FVKESK. Trimming took 0 bases from V and 5 from J; bases not matched to a gene: 5. The CDR3 is made up of 15 amino acids. Here the CDR3 reads CASSQDGQGDETQYF. The CDR3 nucleotides are TGTGCCAGCAGCCAAGATGGACAGGGAGACGAGACCCAGTACTTC. The full variable domain, with the rest looked up from reference TRBV14 and TRBJ2-5, is EAGVTQFPSHSVIEKGQTVTLRCDPISGHDNLYWYRRVMGKEIKFLLHFVKESKQDESGMPNNRFLAERTGGTYSTLKVQPAELEDSGVYFCASSQDGQGDETQYFGPGTRLLVL.

The V call is TRBV27, the J call TRBJ2-4, with 14 bases that match TRBD2. The CDR3 is made up of 19 amino acids. Germline lookup yields CDR1 MNHEY and CDR2 SMNVEV (reference sequence). J lost 0 bases, V lost 2 bases, and 6 bases had no gene match. CDR3 sequence (DNA): TGTGCCAGCAGTTTAAGAGGACTAGCGGGGGGACTAGCCAAAAACATTCAGTACTTC. It specifies CASSLRGLAGGLAKNIQYF.

The chain combines TRBV4-3 with TRBJ2-7; TRBD2 agrees at 7 bases. Germline trimming cut 0 bases from V and 3 bases from J; bases unmatched to any gene: 5. This CDR3 comprises 15 residues. Germline V gene lookup returns CDR1 LGHNA and CDR2 YSLEER. The CDR3 region has the DNA TGCGCCAGCAGCCAAGATAGTACGGGGGGCTACGAGCAGTACTTC. Amino acids: CASSQDSTGGYEQYF.

This sequence joins TRBV7-9 and TRBJ2-7, with 7 bases that match TRBD1. The CDR3 extends over 15 amino acids. The germline V gene has CDR1 SEHNR and CDR2 FQNEAQ (reference sequence). Trimming cost V 6 bases and J 3 bases; bases outside gene matches: 11. As DNA, the CDR3 is TGTGCCAGCAGACGAAGGCCGGACAGGAACTACGAGCAGTACTTC. Translated, it gives CASRRRPDRNYEQYF.

The chain carries TRBV6-5 and TRBJ1-1, with D hard to call. This CDR3 comprises 12 residues. The germline V and J ends were trimmed by 8 bases and 1 base, with 8 bases remaining between them. Per germline, CDR1 MNHEY and CDR2 SVGAGI. The CDR3 region is CASGRWNTEAFF. Here the CDR3 DNA reads TGTGCCAGCGGCAGGTGGAACACTGAAGCTTTCTTT.

The chain carries TRBV5-6 and TRBJ2-5; 7 bases match TRBD1. The end of the DNA aligns better with TRBJ2-7, so the J call may be wrong. Germline values: CDR1 SGHDT, CDR2 YYEEEE. There are 16 residues in the CDR3. This chain's CDR3 is CASSPRPGTASYEQYF. Here the CDR3 DNA reads TGTGCCAGCAGCCCGAGGCCCGGGACAGCCTCCTACGAGCAGTACTTC.

V usage is TRBV29-1 and J usage is TRBJ2-1, with 15 positions matching TRBD2. The ends lost 8 bases at V and 4 bases at J; junction bases unmatched: 12. The CDR3 extends over 17 amino acids. In germline, CDR1 is SQVTM, CDR2 ANQGSEA. CDR3 sequence: CSPQGTSGGFLYNEQFF. The DNA of the CDR3 is TGCAGCCCCCAAGGGACTAGCGGGGGGTTTTTGTACAATGAGCAGTTCTTC.